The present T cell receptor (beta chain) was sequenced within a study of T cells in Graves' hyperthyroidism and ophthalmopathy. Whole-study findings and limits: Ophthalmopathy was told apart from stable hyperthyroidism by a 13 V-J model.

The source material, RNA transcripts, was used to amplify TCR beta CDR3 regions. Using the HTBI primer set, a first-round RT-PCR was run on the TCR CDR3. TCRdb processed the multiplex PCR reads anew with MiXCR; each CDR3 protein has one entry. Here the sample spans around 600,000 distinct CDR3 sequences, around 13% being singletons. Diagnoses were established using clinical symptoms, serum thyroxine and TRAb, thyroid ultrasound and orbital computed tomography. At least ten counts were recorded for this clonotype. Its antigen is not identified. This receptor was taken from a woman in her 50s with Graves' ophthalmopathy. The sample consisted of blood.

CDR3 nucleotide sequence: TGTGCCAGCAGTGATCGGGACAGCTATTACAATGAGCAGTTCTTC. Protein: CASSDRDSYYNEQFF. V gene TRBV2 combines with J gene TRBJ2-1; TRBD1 matches 7 bases. The CDR3 loop spans 15 amino acids. V lost 3 bases, J lost 4 bases, and 6 bases stayed unmatched. In germline, CDR1 is SNHLY, CDR2 FYNNEI.